The entry that follows covers one T cell receptor (beta chain) sequence. The antigen remains unidentified. These data belong to a study of CD8 T cells in ankylosing spondylitis. V lost 6 bases and J lost 0, with 12 bases in between. This CDR3 contains 14 residues. Germline V lookup: CDR1 SGHTA, CDR2 FQGNSA. General observations from the study: The study looked at matched synovial fluid samples from ankylosing spondylitis patients. Disease-linked clones were reported to be significantly enriched there. A TCR beta motif of fewer than 10 highly homologous variants seemed to mark ankylosing spondylitis blood. Earlier authors reported some of these motif variants in reactive arthritis synovial fluid and blood.

Libraries for TCR beta were made by quantitative 5'-RACE with molecular barcodes. TCRdb re-called the 5' RACE reads with MiXCR, one entry per CDR3 protein. The data hold 200,000 to 300,000 distinct CDR3 sequences, with around 8% observed a single time. The sequencing sample was made of blood, either unsorted or a sorted T cell fraction (not recorded which). J is TRBJ2-7 and V is TRBV7-2; a weak D match, TRBD1 (5 bases). The source is a female donor with ankylosing spondylitis or in good health (not recorded which). The CDR3 DNA sequence: TGTGCCAGCAGAATCGACAGCTACTCCTACGAGCAGTACTTC. Amino acid sequence: CASRIDSYSYEQYF. The complete variable domain, with remaining parts taken from reference TRBV7-2 and TRBJ2-7, reads GAGVSQSPSNKVTEKGKDVELRCDPISGHTALYWYRQSLGQGLEFLIYFQGNSAPDKSGLPSDRFSAERTGGSVSTLTIQRTQQEDSAVYLCASRIDSYSYEQYFGPGTRLTVT.